The 2 T cell receptor beta chains reported below all come from one sample, sequenced in a study of vaccination effects on CD4 cells after COVID-19. No antigen has been assigned to these receptors. Clones were sequenced by immunoSEQ multiplex PCR, and TCRdb holds only the in-frame ones, with some missing. The sample has more than 45,000 clones; around three quarters are singletons. Cells that had been cultured for approximately ten days were the source of isolated CD4+ T cells. The sequencing here drew on CD4+ T cells from PBMCs cultured without peptide, taken before COVID-19 vaccination. The receptors stem from a human donor who received a COVID-19 vaccine.

V is TRBV12-3 or TRBV12-4 and J is TRBJ1-5; 9 positions match TRBD1. After removal of 6 bases from V and 8 bases from J, the junction contained 5 bases not matched to a gene. The CDR3 contains 13 residues. The CDR3 protein is CASRQGAAEPQHF. In DNA, the CDR3 is TGTGCCAGCAGACAGGGGGCAGCGGAGCCCCAGCATTTT.

V is TRBV7-2 and J is TRBJ2-2, with unresolved D. The CDR3 is 12 amino acids. V was trimmed by 3 bases and J by 6 bases, leaving 5 bases between them. Germline V gene data show CDR1 as SGHTA and CDR2 as FQGNSA. This CDR3 is CASSFRAGELFF. For the CDR3, the DNA is TGTGCCAGCAGCTTCAGAGCCGGGGAGCTGTTTTTT.